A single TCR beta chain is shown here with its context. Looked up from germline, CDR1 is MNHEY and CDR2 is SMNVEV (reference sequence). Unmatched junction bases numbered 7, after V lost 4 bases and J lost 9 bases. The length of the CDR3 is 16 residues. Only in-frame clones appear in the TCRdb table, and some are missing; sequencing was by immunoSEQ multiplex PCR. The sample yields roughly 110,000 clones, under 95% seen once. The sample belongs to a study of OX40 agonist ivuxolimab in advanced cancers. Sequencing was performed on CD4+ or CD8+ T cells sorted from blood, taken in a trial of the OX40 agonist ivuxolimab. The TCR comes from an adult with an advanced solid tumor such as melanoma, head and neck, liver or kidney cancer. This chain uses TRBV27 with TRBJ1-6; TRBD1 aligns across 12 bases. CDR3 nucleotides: TGTGCCAGCAGTTGGGGAGGGACAGGGGGCGGTTCACCCCTCCACTTT. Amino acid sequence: CASSWGGTGGGSPLHF.